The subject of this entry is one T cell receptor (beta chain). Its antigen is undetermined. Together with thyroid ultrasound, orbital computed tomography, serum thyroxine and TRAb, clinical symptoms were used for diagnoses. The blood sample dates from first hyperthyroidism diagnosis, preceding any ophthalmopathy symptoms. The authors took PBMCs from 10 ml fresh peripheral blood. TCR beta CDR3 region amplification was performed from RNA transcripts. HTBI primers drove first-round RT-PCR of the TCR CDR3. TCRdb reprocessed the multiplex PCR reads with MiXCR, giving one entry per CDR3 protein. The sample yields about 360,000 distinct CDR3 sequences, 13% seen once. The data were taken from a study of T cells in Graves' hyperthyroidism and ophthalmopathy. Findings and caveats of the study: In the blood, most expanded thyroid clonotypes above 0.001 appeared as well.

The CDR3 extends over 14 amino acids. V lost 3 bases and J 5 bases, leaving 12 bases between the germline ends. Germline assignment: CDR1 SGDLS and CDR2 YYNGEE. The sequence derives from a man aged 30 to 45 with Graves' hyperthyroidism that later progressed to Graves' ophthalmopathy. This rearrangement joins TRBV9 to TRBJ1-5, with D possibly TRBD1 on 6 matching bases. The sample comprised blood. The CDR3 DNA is TGTGCCAGCAGCGAGGGGGGGGTGTATCAGCCCCAGCATTTT. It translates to CASSEGGVYQPQHF.